The clone carrying this TCR beta chain was counted only a few times. Its antigen is not known. This sample is part of a study of identical twins. General study results and limits: Low generation probability was overrepresented in out-of-frame alpha sequences shared by twins.

The CDR3 length is 13 residues. The germline CDR1 and CDR2 sequences are SGHVS and FQNEAQ. V lost 5 bases to trimming and J lost 5 bases, with 11 bases between them. The donors were all healthy and Caucasian. Unique molecular identifiers were in the cDNA, with template-switch universal primer binding. TCRdb recomputed calls from the 5' RACE reads with MiXCR, one row per CDR3 protein. The table records 1.5 million to 2 million distinct CDR3 sequences, 25% to 35% of them present only once. Sequencing input: cord blood. This clonotype originated in a newborn girl in good health. The chain links TRBV7-8 to TRBJ2-3, with no clear D. The CDR3 spells CASSLKPGDTQYF. CDR3 nucleotide sequence: TGTGCCAGCAGCCTTAAACCCGGAGATACGCAGTATTTT.